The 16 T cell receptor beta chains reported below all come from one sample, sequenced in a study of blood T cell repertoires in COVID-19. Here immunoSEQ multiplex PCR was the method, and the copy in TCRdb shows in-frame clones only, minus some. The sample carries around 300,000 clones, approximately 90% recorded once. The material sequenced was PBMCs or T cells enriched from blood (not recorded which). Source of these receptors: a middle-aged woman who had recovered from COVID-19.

The chain's CDR3 is CATSRSPGFYNEQFF. For the CDR3, the DNA is TGTGCCACCAGCAGATCGCCGGGTTTTTACAATGAGCAGTTCTTC. The chain is built from TRBV15 and TRBJ2-1; D call uncertain. CDR3 length: 15 amino acids. The V gene's germline CDR1 is LNHNV and CDR2 YYDKDF (reference sequence). Between the trimmed V and J ends, which lost 2 bases and 4 bases, there was a span of 12 bases.

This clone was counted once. Written as DNA, the CDR3 is TGTGCCAGTAGTACCTCCGGGACTAGCGGGATGGGGAGGGGAGAGACCCAGTACTTC. Its protein product is CASSTSGTSGMGRGETQYF. The chain uses TRBV19 and TRBJ2-5, with 13 bases identical to TRBD2. The CDR3 totals 19 residues. Per the germline V gene, CDR1 is LNHDA and CDR2 is SQIVND (reference sequence). The ends lost 4 bases at V and 4 bases at J; junction bases unmatched: 15.

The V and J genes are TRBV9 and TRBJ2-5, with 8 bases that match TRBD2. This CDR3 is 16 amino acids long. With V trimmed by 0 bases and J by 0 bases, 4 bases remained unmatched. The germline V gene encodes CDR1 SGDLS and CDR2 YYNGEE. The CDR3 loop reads CASSVGILADQETQYF. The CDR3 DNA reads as TGTGCCAGCAGCGTAGGGATACTAGCGGACCAAGAGACCCAGTACTTC.

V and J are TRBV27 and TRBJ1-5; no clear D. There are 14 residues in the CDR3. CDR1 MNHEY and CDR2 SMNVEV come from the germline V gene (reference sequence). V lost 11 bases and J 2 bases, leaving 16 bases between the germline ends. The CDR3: CASWASGGNQPQHF. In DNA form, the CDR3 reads TGTGCCTCCTGGGCCTCTGGTGGCAATCAGCCCCAGCATTTT.

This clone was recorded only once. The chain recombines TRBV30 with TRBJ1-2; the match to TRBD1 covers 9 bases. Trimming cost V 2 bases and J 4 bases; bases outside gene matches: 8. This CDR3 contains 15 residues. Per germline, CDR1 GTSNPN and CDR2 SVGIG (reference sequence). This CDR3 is CAWSPTGGAGYGYTF. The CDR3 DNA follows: TGTGCCTGGAGTCCTACAGGGGGCGCGGGCTATGGCTACACCTTC.

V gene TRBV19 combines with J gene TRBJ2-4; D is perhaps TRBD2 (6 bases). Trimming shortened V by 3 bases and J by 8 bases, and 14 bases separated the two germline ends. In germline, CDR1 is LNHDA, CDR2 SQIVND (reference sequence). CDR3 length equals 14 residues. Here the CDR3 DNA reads TGTGCCAGTAGTATTAGTGGGGAGGAGGACATTCAGTACTTC. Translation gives CASSISGEEDIQYF.

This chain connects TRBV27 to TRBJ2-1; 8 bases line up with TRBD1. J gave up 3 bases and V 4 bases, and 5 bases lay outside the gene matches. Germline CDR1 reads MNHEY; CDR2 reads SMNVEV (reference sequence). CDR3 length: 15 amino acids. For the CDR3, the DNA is TGTGCCAGCAGTTCCGCCGGGACAGGCTACAATGAGCAGTTCTTC. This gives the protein CASSSAGTGYNEQFF.

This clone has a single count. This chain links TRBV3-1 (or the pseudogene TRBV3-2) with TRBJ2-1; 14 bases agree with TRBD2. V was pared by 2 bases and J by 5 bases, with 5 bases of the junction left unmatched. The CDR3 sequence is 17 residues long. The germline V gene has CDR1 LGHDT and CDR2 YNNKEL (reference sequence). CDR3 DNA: TGTGCCAGCAGCCAACCGGGACTAGCGGGAGTAGACAATGAGCAGTTCTTC. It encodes CASSQPGLAGVDNEQFF.

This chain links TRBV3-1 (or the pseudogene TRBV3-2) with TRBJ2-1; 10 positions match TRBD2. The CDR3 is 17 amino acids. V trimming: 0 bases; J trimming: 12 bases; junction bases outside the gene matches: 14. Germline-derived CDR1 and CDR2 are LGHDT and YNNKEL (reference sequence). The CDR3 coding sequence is TGTGCCAGCAGCCAAGATGTTTGGACTAGCGGCAGTTTCGGGCAGTTCTTC. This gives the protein CASSQDVWTSGSFGQFF.

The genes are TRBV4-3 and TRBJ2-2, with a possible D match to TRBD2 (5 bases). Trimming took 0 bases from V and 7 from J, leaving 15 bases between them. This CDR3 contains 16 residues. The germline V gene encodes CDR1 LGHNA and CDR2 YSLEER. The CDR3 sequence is CASSQDWRQAGGELFF. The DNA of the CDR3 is TGCGCCAGCAGCCAAGATTGGCGGCAGGCGGGCGGGGAGCTGTTTTTT.

Written as DNA, the CDR3 is TGTGCCAGCAGCCAGGACAGGCTAAATAATTCACCCCTCCACTTT. The encoded protein is CASSQDRLNNSPLHF. The chain is built from TRBV3-1 (or the pseudogene TRBV3-2) and TRBJ1-6, with TRBD1 matching over 7 bases. The V segment lost 3 bases and the J segment 5 bases; nucleotides outside the gene matches: 4. CDR1 LGHDT and CDR2 YNNKEL come from the germline V gene (reference sequence). The CDR3 sequence is 15 residues long.

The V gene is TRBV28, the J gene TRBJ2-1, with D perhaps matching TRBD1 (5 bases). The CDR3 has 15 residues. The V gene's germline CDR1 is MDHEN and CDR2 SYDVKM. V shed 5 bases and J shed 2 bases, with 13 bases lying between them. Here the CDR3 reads CASSPTKGTYNEQFF. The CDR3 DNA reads TGTGCCAGCAGTCCCACGAAGGGGACCTACAATGAGCAGTTCTTC.

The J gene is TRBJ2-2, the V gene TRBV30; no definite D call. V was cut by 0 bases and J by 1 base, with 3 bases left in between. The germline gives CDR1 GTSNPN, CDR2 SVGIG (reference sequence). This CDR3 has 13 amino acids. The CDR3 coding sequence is TGTGCCTGGAGTGTACTGAACACCGGGGAGCTGTTTTTT. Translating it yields CAWSVLNTGELFF.

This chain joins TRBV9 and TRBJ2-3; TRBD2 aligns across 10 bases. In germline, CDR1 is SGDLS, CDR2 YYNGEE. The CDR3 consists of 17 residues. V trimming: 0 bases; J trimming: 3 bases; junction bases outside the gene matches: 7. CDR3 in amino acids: CASSVGLAGAATDTQYF. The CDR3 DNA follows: TGTGCCAGCAGCGTAGGTCTAGCGGGAGCGGCGACAGATACGCAGTATTTT.

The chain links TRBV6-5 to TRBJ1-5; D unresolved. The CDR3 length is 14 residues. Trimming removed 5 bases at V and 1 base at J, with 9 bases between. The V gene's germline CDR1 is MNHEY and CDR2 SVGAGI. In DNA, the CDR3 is TGTGCCAGCAGTCCCGAGTTAAGCAATCAGCCCCAGCATTTT. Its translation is CASSPELSNQPQHF.

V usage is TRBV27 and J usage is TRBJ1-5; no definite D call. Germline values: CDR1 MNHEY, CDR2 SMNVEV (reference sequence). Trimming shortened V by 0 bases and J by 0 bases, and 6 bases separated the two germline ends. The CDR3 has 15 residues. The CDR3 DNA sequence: TGTGCCAGCAGTTTATCTTCCAGTAGCAATCAGCCCCAGCATTTT. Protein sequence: CASSLSSSSNQPQHF.